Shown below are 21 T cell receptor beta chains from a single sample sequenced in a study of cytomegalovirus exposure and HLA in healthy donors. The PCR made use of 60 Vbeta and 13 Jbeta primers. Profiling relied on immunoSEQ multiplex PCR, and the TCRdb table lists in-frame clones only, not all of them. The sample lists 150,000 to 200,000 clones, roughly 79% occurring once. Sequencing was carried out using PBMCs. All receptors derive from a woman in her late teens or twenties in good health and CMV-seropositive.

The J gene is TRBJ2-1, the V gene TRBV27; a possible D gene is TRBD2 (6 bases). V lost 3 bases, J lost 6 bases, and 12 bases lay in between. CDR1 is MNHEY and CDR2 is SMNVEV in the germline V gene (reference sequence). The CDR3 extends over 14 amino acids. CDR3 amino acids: CASSLVGGVNEQFF. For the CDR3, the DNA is TGTGCCAGCAGTTTGGTAGGAGGGGTCAATGAGCAGTTCTTC.

This CDR3 is CASSYDSRSGNTIYF. CDR3 nucleotides: TGTGCCAGCAGTTACGACTCTCGCTCTGGAAACACCATATATTTT. The chain employs TRBV6-5 and TRBJ1-3; no firm D call. The CDR3 totals 15 residues. CDR1 MNHEY and CDR2 SVGAGI come from the germline V gene. Trimming took 2 bases from V and 0 from J, leaving 8 bases between them.

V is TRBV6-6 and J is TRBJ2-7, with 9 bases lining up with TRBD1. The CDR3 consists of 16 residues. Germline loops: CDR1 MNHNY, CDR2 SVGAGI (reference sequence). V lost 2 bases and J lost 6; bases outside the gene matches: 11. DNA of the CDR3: TGTGCCAGCAGTTACCGATTCGACAGGGGGGGGTCCGAGCAGTACTTC. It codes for CASSYRFDRGGSEQYF.

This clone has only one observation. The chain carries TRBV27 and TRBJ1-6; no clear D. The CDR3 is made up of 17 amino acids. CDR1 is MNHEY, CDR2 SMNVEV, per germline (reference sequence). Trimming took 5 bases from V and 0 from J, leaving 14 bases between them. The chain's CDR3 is CASSKAPQSSYNSPLHF. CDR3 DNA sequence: TGTGCCAGCAGTAAAGCGCCCCAGAGCTCCTATAATTCACCCCTCCACTTT.

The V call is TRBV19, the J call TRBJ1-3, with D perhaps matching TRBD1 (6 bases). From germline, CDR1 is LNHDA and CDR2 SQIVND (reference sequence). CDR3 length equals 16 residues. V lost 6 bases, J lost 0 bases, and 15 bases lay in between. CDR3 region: CASRSPSDSSGNTIYF. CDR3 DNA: TGTGCCAGTAGATCCCCTTCGGACAGCTCTGGAAACACCATATATTTT.

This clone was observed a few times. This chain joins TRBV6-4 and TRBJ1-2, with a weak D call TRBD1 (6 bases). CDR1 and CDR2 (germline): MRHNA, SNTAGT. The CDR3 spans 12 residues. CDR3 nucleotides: TGTGTTTACAGCAGGGGAGCGGGGGGCTACACCTTC. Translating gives CVYSRGAGGYTF.

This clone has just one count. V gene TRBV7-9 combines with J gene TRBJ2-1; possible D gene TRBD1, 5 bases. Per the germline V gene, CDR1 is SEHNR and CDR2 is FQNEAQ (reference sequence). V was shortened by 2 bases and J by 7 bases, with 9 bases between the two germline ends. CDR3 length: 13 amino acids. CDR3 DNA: TGTGCCAGCAGCTTAATAGGGGTTAATGAGCAGTTCTTC. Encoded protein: CASSLIGVNEQFF. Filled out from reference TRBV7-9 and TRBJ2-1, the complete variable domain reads DTGVSQNPRHKITKRGQNVTFRCDPISEHNRLYWYRQTLGQGPEFLTYFQNEAQLEKSRLLSDRFSAERPKGSFSTLEIQRTEQGDSAMYLCASSLIGVNEQFFGPGTRLTVL.

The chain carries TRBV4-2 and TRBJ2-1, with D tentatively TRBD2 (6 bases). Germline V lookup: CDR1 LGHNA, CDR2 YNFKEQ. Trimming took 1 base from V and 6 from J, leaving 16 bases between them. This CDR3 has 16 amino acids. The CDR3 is CASSQGAWREANEQFF. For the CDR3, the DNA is TGTGCCAGCAGCCAAGGAGCGTGGAGGGAAGCCAATGAGCAGTTCTTC.

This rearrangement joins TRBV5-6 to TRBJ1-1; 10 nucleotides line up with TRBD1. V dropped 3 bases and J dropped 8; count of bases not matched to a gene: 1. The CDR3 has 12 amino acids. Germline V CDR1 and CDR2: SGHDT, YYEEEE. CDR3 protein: CASSWTGGEAFF. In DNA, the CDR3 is TGTGCCAGCAGCTGGACAGGGGGGGAAGCTTTCTTT.

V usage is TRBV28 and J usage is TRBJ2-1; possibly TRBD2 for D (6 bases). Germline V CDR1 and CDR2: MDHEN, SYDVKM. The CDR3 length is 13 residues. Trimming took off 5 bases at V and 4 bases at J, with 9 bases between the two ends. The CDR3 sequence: CASSLAGYNEQFF. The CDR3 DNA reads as TGTGCCAGCAGTCTGGCGGGGTACAATGAGCAGTTCTTC.

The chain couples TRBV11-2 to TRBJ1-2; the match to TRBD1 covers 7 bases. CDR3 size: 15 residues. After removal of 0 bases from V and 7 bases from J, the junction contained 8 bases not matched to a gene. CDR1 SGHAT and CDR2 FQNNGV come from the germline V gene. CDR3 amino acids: CASSLEVRGFSGYTF. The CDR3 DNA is TGTGCCAGCAGCTTAGAGGTCAGGGGGTTCTCTGGCTACACCTTC.

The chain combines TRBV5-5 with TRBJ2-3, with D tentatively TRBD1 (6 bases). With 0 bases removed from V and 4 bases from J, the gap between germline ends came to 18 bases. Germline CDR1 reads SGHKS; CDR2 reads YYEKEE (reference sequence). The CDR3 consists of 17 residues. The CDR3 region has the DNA TGTGCCAGCAGCTTGGACCCTCGGGCCAGGGGATCAGATACGCAGTATTTT. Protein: CASSLDPRARGSDTQYF.

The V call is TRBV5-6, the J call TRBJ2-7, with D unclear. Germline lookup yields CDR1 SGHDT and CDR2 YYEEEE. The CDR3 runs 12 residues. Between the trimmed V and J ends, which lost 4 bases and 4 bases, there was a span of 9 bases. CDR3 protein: CASSLRSYEQYF. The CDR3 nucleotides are TGTGCCAGCAGCCTTCGGAGTTACGAGCAGTACTTC.

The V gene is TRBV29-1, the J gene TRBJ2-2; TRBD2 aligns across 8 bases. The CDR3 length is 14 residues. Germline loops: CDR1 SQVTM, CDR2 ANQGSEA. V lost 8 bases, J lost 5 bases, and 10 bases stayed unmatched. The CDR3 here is CSLPGGARTGELFF. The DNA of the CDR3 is TGCAGCCTCCCCGGGGGGGCTCGGACCGGGGAGCTGTTTTTT.

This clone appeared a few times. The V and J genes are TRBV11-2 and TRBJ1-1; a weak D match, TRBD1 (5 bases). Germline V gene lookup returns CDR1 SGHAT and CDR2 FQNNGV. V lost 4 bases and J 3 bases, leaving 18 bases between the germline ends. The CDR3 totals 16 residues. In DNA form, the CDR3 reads TGTGCCAGCAGCTACGGTAGGCGGGGGGAGGACACTGAAGCTTTCTTT. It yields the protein CASSYGRRGEDTEAFF.

The CDR3 DNA is TGCGCCAGCAGCCAAGCTGGGACAGGTTCGAGCAATCAGCCCCAGCATTTT. Amino acids: CASSQAGTGSSNQPQHF. The gene calls are TRBV4-1 and TRBJ1-5, with 8 bases aligning to TRBD1. The junction had 6 bases not matched to a gene; V was cut back by 1 base and J by 1 base. This CDR3 has 17 amino acids. From germline, CDR1 is MGHRA and CDR2 YSYEKL.

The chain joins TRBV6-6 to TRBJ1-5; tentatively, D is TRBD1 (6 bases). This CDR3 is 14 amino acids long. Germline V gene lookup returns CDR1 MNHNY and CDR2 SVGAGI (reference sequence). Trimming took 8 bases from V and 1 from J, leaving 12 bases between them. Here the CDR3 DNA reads TGTGCCAGCGTGGGGGCACTCAGCAATCAGCCCCAGCATTTT. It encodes CASVGALSNQPQHF.

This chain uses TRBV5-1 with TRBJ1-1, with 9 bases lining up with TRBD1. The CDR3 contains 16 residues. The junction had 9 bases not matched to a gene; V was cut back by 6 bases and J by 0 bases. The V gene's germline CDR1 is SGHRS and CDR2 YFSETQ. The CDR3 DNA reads TGCGCCAGCAAGGGACAGGGTCAAATTATGAACACTGAAGCTTTCTTT. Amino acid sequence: CASKGQGQIMNTEAFF.

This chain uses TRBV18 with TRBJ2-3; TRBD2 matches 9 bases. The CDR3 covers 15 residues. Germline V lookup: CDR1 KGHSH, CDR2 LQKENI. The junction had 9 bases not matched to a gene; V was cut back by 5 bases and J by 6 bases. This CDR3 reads CASSGQAGGLDTQYF. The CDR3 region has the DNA TGTGCCAGCTCAGGACAAGCGGGGGGATTGGATACGCAGTATTTT.

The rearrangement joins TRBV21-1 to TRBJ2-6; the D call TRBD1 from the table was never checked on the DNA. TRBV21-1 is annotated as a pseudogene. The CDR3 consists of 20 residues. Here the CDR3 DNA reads TGTGCCAGCAGCAAACAACAGACAGCTCCCCACAACTCTGGGGCCAACGTCCTGACTTTC. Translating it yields CASSKQQTAPHNSGANVLTF.

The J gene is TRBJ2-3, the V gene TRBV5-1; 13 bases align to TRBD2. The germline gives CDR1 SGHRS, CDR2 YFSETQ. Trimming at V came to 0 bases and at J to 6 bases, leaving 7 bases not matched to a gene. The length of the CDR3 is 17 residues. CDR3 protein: CASSLGATSGGADTQYF. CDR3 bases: TGCGCCAGCAGCTTGGGGGCTACTAGCGGGGGGGCCGATACGCAGTATTTT.